The sequence of this T cell receptor (beta chain) was determined in a study of T cell changes during pregnancy in multiple sclerosis. The protocol was immunoSEQ multiplex PCR, while the TCRdb copy is restricted to in-frame clones and leaves out a portion. Of approximately 43,000 clones in the sample, over 85% were seen once. V was cut by 4 bases and J by 3 bases, with 10 bases left in between. The CDR3 covers 13 residues. The germline CDR1 and CDR2 sequences are WNHNN and SYGVQD (reference sequence). The rearrangement uses TRBV10-1 and TRBJ2-7, with D uncertain. This sequence was found in a female donor with multiple sclerosis, enrolled in a pregnancy study. Source: CD8+ T cells from peripheral blood mononuclear cells, taken after pregnancy. CDR3 loop: CASSGEPGYEQYF. CDR3 in DNA: TGCGCCAGCAGTGGCGAACCGGGCTACGAGCAGTACTTC.